One and the same sample provided the 24 T cell receptor beta chains below, sequenced in a study of blood T cell repertoires in COVID-19. TCRdb keeps only in-frame clones here, not all; method: immunoSEQ multiplex PCR. The sample records 180,000 or so clones, under 85% being singletons. The sample taken for sequencing was peripheral blood. Receptors originate from a woman of 80 years or more with acute or convalescent COVID-19.

The genes are TRBV7-2 and TRBJ1-2; 9 bases map to TRBD1. This CDR3 spans 13 amino acids. V lost 1 base, J lost 8 bases, and 2 bases stayed unmatched. Germline-derived CDR1 and CDR2 are SGHTA and FQGNSA. CDR3 sequence reads: CASSLVGQGGYTF. In nucleotides, the CDR3 is TGTGCCAGCAGCTTAGTGGGACAGGGAGGCTACACCTTC.

The chain joins TRBV19 to TRBJ2-5; TRBD2 matches 7 bases. Germline-derived CDR1 and CDR2 are LNHDA and SQIVND (reference sequence). The CDR3 extends over 13 amino acids. With V trimmed by 8 bases and J by 6 bases, 9 bases remained unmatched. In DNA, the CDR3 is TGTGCCAGTGGGGGGGGAGGGTATCAGACCCAGTACTTC. Translated: CASGGGGYQTQYF. Complete variable domain (other parts from reference TRBV19 and TRBJ2-5): DGGITQSPKYLFRKEGQNVTLSCEQNLNHDAMYWYRQDPGQGLRLIYYSQIVNDFQKGDIAEGYSVSREKKESFPLTVTSAQKNPTAFYLCASGGGGYQTQYFGPGTRLLVL.

This clone was recorded once. The chain carries TRBV24-1 and TRBJ1-1, with TRBD1 identical over 8 bases. CDR1 and CDR2 (germline): KGHDR, SFDVKD. The CDR3 consists of 13 residues. With 8 bases clipped from V and 3 bases from J, the junction kept 4 bases outside the gene matches. The CDR3 sequence: CATTGQGDTEAFF. In DNA, the CDR3 is TGTGCCACCACCGGACAGGGAGACACTGAAGCTTTCTTT.

This clone was detected only once. The V and J genes are TRBV5-1 and TRBJ2-7; D is possibly TRBD2 (5 bases). V shed 1 base and J shed 2 bases, with 16 bases lying between them. CDR3 size: 16 residues. Per the germline V gene, CDR1 is SGHRS and CDR2 is YFSETQ. The chain's CDR3 is CASSLRQTRVTYEQYF. The CDR3 nucleotides read TGCGCCAGCAGCTTGCGTCAGACGAGGGTAACCTACGAGCAGTACTTC.

This clone was seen only a few times. The chain joins TRBV6-6 to TRBJ2-6; possibly TRBD2 for D (5 bases). Per the germline V gene, CDR1 is MNHNY and CDR2 is SVGAGI (reference sequence). This CDR3 is built from 21 residues. V was shortened by 7 bases and J by 0 bases, with 28 bases between the two germline ends. CDR3 nucleotides: TGTGCCAGCACCAACTCACCCCCCGGGGTCTTGGTGCCCTCTGGGGCCAACGTCCTGACTTTC. It encodes CASTNSPPGVLVPSGANVLTF.

The chain links TRBV3-1 (or the pseudogene TRBV3-2) to TRBJ2-1; D is perhaps TRBD2 (5 bases). Trimming pared 1 base from V and 6 bases from J, leaving 10 bases between. The CDR3 spans 14 residues. Germline lookup yields CDR1 LGHDT and CDR2 YNNKEL (reference sequence). CDR3 DNA sequence: TGTGCCAGCAGCCAAGGGTTAGCGATCAATGAGCAGTTCTTC. Protein product: CASSQGLAINEQFF.

The CDR3 reads CASSLSANTGELFF. In DNA, the CDR3 is TGTGCCAGCAGCTTATCTGCGAACACCGGGGAGCTGTTTTTT. J is TRBJ2-2 and V is TRBV5-4; D gene uncertain. Germline lookup yields CDR1 SGHNT and CDR2 YYREEE (reference sequence). V shed 2 bases and J shed 0 bases, with 5 bases lying between them. CDR3 length equals 14 residues.

The V call is TRBV6-6, the J call TRBJ1-2; 10 nucleotides match TRBD1. V trimming: 6 bases; J trimming: 8 bases; junction bases outside the gene matches: 6. Germline CDR1 reads MNHNY; CDR2 reads SVGAGI (reference sequence). The CDR3 length is 13 residues. This chain's CDR3 is CASSGDRGLGYTF. CDR3 DNA: TGTGCCAGCAGCGGGGACAGGGGCTTGGGCTACACCTTC.

This clone appeared once. V and J are TRBV27 and TRBJ1-2; the match to TRBD1 covers 7 bases. CDR3 size: 15 residues. Losses at the gene ends were 0 bases for V and 4 bases for J; bases not matched to a gene: 5. CDR1 is MNHEY and CDR2 is SMNVEV in the germline V gene (reference sequence). The CDR3 loop is CASSLSSGGGYGYTF. CDR3 in DNA: TGTGCCAGCAGTTTATCCTCAGGGGGAGGCTATGGCTACACCTTC.

The CDR3 reads CASSSRQGALTYEQYF. In nucleotides, the CDR3 is TGTGCCAGCAGCAGCCGACAGGGGGCCCTAACCTACGAGCAGTACTTC. This rearrangement joins TRBV21-1 to TRBJ2-7; TRBD1, as called in the table, went unchecked against the DNA. TRBV21-1 corresponds to a pseudogene. The CDR3 covers 16 residues.

The J gene is TRBJ2-1, the V gene TRBV2, with D unclear. Trimming took 5 bases from V and 4 from J, leaving 9 bases between them. CDR1 and CDR2 from the germline V gene are SNHLY and FYNNEI. The CDR3 runs to 13 residues. Here the CDR3 reads CASSRDIYNEQFF. CDR3 nucleotide sequence: TGTGCCAGCAGTCGTGACATATACAATGAGCAGTTCTTC.

The V gene is TRBV5-4, the J gene TRBJ2-2; TRBD1 agrees at 7 bases. This CDR3 spans 17 amino acids. Germline assignment: CDR1 SGHNT and CDR2 YYREEE (reference sequence). J gave up 0 bases and V 4 bases, and 9 bases lay outside the gene matches. The CDR3 sequence: CASSPKQGSANTGELFF. The CDR3 nucleotides read TGTGCCAGCAGCCCTAAACAGGGGTCCGCGAACACCGGGGAGCTGTTTTTT. Combining the CDR3 with reference TRBV5-4 and TRBJ2-2 gives the whole variable domain ETGVTQSPTHLIKTRGQQVTLRCSSQSGHNTVSWYQQALGQGPQFIFQYYREEENGRGNFPPRFSGLQFPNYSSELNVNALELDDSALYLCASSPKQGSANTGELFFGEGSRLTVL.

The chain uses TRBV29-1 and TRBJ1-2; 10 bases are a match to TRBD1. Trimming took 6 bases from V and 4 from J; bases not matched to a gene: 5. This CDR3 comprises 13 residues. Germline V gives CDR1 SQVTM, CDR2 ANQGSEA. The CDR3 nucleotides read TGCAGCGTGGGGGACAGGGGAAGCTATGGCTACACCTTC. This translates into CSVGDRGSYGYTF.

The DNA of the CDR3 is TGTGCCAGCAGGAGGAACAGGGGTCCCACCGGGGAGCTGTTTTTT. It yields the protein CASRRNRGPTGELFF. This chain links TRBV11-2 with TRBJ2-2, with TRBD1 identical over 7 bases. Germline trimming cut 6 bases from V and 4 bases from J; bases unmatched to any gene: 8. This CDR3 comprises 15 residues. Germline CDR1 and CDR2: SGHAT and FQNNGV.

The chain recombines TRBV5-1 with TRBJ2-2; 9 bases map to TRBD2. The CDR3 spans 17 residues. The V gene end was trimmed by 5 bases and the J gene end by 6 bases; junction bases not matched to a gene: 14. Germline-derived CDR1 and CDR2 are SGHRS and YFSETQ. The CDR3 DNA is TGCGCCAGCAGGACCGTGCGCGGGGGGGCCGGGGCCGGGGAGCTGTTTTTT. Translation: CASRTVRGGAGAGELFF.

V gene TRBV7-2 combines with J gene TRBJ2-1, with TRBD2 matching over 8 bases. The V and J ends lost 2 bases and 7 bases, in that order; junction bases with no gene match: 7. CDR1 is SGHTA, CDR2 FQGNSA, per germline. The CDR3 consists of 15 residues. CDR3 residues: CASSLSGGLGNEQFF. The CDR3 nucleotides are TGTGCCAGCAGCTTATCGGGAGGGTTGGGGAATGAGCAGTTCTTC. The whole variable domain, filled in from reference TRBV7-2 and TRBJ2-1, reads GAGVSQSPSNKVTEKGKDVELRCDPISGHTALYWYRQSLGQGLEFLIYFQGNSAPDKSGLPSDRFSAERTGGSVSTLTIQRTQQEDSAVYLCASSLSGGLGNEQFFGPGTRLTVL.

The chain carries TRBV6-6 and TRBJ2-1, with 10 positions matching TRBD2. With 6 bases clipped from V and 2 bases from J, the junction kept 4 bases outside the gene matches. The germline gives CDR1 MNHNY, CDR2 SVGAGI (reference sequence). The CDR3 runs to 15 residues. CDR3 sequence (DNA): TGTGCCAGCAGCCGGCTAGCGGGAGCCTACAATGAGCAGTTCTTC. This gives the protein CASSRLAGAYNEQFF.

This clone was detected only a few times. The V gene is TRBV3-1 (or the pseudogene TRBV3-2), the J gene TRBJ2-7; 7 nucleotides agree with TRBD1. Germline V lookup: CDR1 LGHDT, CDR2 YNNKEL (reference sequence). The CDR3 runs 14 residues. Trimming at V came to 4 bases and at J to 5 bases, leaving 8 bases not matched to a gene. CDR3 nucleotides: TGTGCCAGCAGCCCCCGGACAGGTTTCCACGAGCAGTACTTC. It encodes CASSPRTGFHEQYF.

This chain links TRBV6-1 with TRBJ1-4; unclear D gene. The CDR3 totals 12 residues. Germline V CDR1 and CDR2: MNHNS, SASEGT. V shed 2 bases and J shed 10 bases, with 8 bases lying between them. The CDR3 nucleotides read TGTGCCAGCAGTGAACCGGGAGGAAAACTGTTTTTT. Encoded protein: CASSEPGGKLFF.

The chain uses TRBV10-1 and TRBJ1-1, with 9 bases that match TRBD1. The CDR3 covers 14 residues. Germline lookup yields CDR1 WNHNN and CDR2 SYGVQD (reference sequence). J was trimmed by 1 base and V by 5 bases; bases with no gene match: 2. CDR3: CASSSGQGNTEAFF. The CDR3 bases are TGCGCCAGCAGTTCGGGACAGGGGAACACTGAAGCTTTCTTT.

There are a few counts of this clone. The chain recombines TRBV27 with TRBJ2-7; 8 bases align to TRBD1. There are 15 residues in the CDR3. Losses at the gene ends were 5 bases for V and 1 base for J; bases not matched to a gene: 7. Germline CDR1 and CDR2: MNHEY and SMNVEV (reference sequence). The CDR3 region has the DNA TGTGCCAGCAGTACCCCCAGGACAGGGTCCTACGAGCAGTACTTC. Translating gives CASSTPRTGSYEQYF.

This rearrangement joins TRBV18 to TRBJ2-2; 15 bases map to TRBD2. There are 18 residues in the CDR3. Germline V gene sequence: CDR1 KGHSH, CDR2 LQKENI. J gave up 5 bases and V 0 bases, and 4 bases lay outside the gene matches. The CDR3 protein is CASSPPGLAGGGTGELFF. As DNA, the CDR3 is TGTGCCAGCTCACCACCGGGACTAGCGGGAGGAGGAACCGGGGAGCTGTTTTTT.

The chain carries TRBV3-1 (or the pseudogene TRBV3-2) and TRBJ1-1; D may be TRBD1 (5 bases). Germline V gene lookup returns CDR1 LGHDT and CDR2 YNNKEL (reference sequence). The CDR3 totals 17 residues. V gave up 0 bases and J gave up 4 bases, with 18 bases separating them. CDR3: CASSQDREHTGGTEAFF. In DNA, the CDR3 is TGTGCCAGCAGCCAAGATAGGGAACACACGGGGGGCACTGAAGCTTTCTTT.

The chain combines TRBV9 with TRBJ2-7; a possible D gene is TRBD2 (6 bases). The V end was cut by 0 bases, the J end by 5 bases, with 6 bases between. This CDR3 has 12 amino acids. Germline V lookup: CDR1 SGDLS, CDR2 YYNGEE. Here the CDR3 DNA reads TGTGCCAGCAGCGTAGGCGGGAACGAGCAGTACTTC. Its translation is CASSVGGNEQYF.